The 5 T cell receptor beta chains below were found in one sample sequenced in a study of blood T cells in healthy people across ages. A sample-barcoded 5' primer and a J-beta primer mix were used in a second PCR of roughly 7 to 11 cycles. TCRdb independently ran MiXCR on the 5' RACE reads; one entry per CDR3 protein. This sample has 900,000 to 950,000 distinct CDR3 sequences, with almost 30% found just once. The data were also submitted as part of a second study, on T cells of mothers and their children.

Material for sequencing was blood. Source of these receptors: a woman aged 40 to 50 in good health.

This clonotype has a count of ten or more. This rearrangement joins TRBV2 to TRBJ2-5, with a tentative D call TRBD2 (6 bases). The CDR3 loop spans 15 amino acids. Trimming removed 6 bases at V and 1 base at J, with 15 bases between. From germline, CDR1 is SNHLY and CDR2 FYNNEI. DNA for the CDR3: TGTGCCAGCAGGAGGAGGGGTTGGGGCCAAGAGACCCAGTACTTC. Translated, it gives CASRRRGWGQETQYF.

The chain uses TRBV10-3 and TRBJ2-1; 7 nucleotides align to TRBD2. Trimming cost V 0 bases and J 10 bases; bases outside gene matches: 9. From germline, CDR1 is ENHRY and CDR2 SYGVKD. The CDR3 totals 15 residues. The CDR3 loop is CAISESNSWGGEQFF. CDR3 DNA sequence: TGTGCCATCAGTGAGTCGAACAGTTGGGGGGGGGAGCAGTTCTTC.

J is TRBJ2-6 and V is TRBV29-1; unclear D gene. V lost 5 bases and J lost 3, with 8 bases in between. Germline-derived CDR1 and CDR2 are SQVTM and ANQGSEA. The CDR3 loop spans 13 amino acids. In nucleotides, the CDR3 is TGCAGCGTTTTTATTTTTGGGGCCAACGTCCTGACTTTC. It specifies CSVFIFGANVLTF.

This clonotype was counted ten times or more. The chain couples TRBV3-1 to TRBJ2-5; D could derive from TRBD1 or TRBD2 (6 bases each). This CDR3 is 13 amino acids long. V was pared by 8 bases and J by 2 bases, with 12 bases between. CDR1 and CDR2 from the germline V gene are LGHDT and YNNKEL (reference sequence). CDR3: CASQRGPQETQYF. The DNA for the CDR3 is TGTGCCAGCCAACGGGGGCCACAAGAGACCCAGTACTTC.

The sample holds many counts of this clonotype. This chain uses TRBV5-5 with TRBJ2-7, with a weak D call TRBD2 (6 bases). Germline CDR1 and CDR2: SGHKS and YYEKEE (reference sequence). This CDR3 contains 15 residues. Trimming stripped 0 bases from V and 3 bases from J, with 13 bases between. The DNA of the CDR3 is TGTGCCAGCAGCTTGGTAGGAGGGTTAAGCTACGAGCAGTACTTC. Protein: CASSLVGGLSYEQYF.